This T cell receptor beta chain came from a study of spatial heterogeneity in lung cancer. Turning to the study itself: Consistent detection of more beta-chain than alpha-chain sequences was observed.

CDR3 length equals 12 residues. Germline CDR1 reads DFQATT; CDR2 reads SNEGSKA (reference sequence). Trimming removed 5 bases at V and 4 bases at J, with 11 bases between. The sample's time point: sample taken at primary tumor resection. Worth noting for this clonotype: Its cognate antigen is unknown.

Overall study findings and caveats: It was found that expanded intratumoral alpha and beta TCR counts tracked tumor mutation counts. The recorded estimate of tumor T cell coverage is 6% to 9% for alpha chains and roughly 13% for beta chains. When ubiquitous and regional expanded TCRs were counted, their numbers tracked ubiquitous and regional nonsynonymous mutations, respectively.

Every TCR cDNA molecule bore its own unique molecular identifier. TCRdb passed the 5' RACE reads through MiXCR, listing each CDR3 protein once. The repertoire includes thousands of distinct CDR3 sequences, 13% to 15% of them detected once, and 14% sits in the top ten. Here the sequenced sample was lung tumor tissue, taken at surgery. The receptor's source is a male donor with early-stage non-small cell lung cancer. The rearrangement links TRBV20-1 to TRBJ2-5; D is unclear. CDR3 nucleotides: TGCAGTGCTGTCAAGGGTGGAGAGACCCAGTACTTC. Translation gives CSAVKGGETQYF.